This paragraph reports one T cell receptor beta chain. Its antigen is currently unknown. Both iRepertoire HTBI primers and Arm-PCR of CDR3 regions were used to build the TCR beta libraries. In the original analysis: 60 or so TRBV and some 15 TRBJ segments were identified across samples. TCRdb called the multiplex PCR reads again in MiXCR, with one record for every CDR3 protein. Here the V and J calls rest on TCRdb's processing, not on the authors' analysis. The table includes roughly 500,000 distinct CDR3 sequences, under 25% detected once. Time point meaning: persistent/refractory GD, antithyroid drugs over 5 years with positive TRAb. The TCR library was made from RNA that had been extracted from PBMCs in TRIzol. This sample is part of a study of regulatory T cells in long-lasting Graves disease. Study-level background: Persistent cases were those of Graves' disease that involved over 5 years of antithyroid drugs with positive TSH receptor antibodies. General study results and limits: The study found TRBV28, TRBJ1-2 and TRBJ2-5 favored in persistent disease. Patients whose Graves' disease persisted exhibited lower TCR diversity than those newly diagnosed.

CDR3 length equals 15 residues. Germline CDR1 and CDR2: MNHEY and SVGAGI. V lost 2 bases to trimming and J lost 2 bases, with 9 bases between them. The TCR originated in a female donor with Graves disease. This chain links TRBV6-5 with TRBJ2-2, with D perhaps matching TRBD1 (5 bases). Sample: peripheral blood mononuclear cells (PBMCs), taken when the disease was refractory, from a patient treated with antithyroid drugs. The CDR3 region is CASSYQGTNTGELFF. The CDR3 DNA follows: TGTGCCAGCAGTTACCAGGGTACCAACACCGGGGAGCTGTTTTTT.